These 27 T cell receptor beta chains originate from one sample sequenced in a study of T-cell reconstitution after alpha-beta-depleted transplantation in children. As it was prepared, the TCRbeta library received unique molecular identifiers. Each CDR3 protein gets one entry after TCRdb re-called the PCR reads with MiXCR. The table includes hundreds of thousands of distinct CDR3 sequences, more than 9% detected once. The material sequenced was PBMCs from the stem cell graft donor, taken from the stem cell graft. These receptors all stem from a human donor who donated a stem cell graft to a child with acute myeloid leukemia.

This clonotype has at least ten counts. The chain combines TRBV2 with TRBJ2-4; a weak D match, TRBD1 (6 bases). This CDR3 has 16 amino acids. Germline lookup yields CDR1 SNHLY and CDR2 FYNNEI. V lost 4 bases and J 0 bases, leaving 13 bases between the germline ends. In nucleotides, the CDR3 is TGTGCCAGCAGTGTGGGGGACACTGTAGCCAAAAACATTCAGTACTTC. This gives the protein CASSVGDTVAKNIQYF.

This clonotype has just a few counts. CDR3 sequence reads: CAGSPRSTDTQYF. DNA for the CDR3: TGTGCCGGGTCCCCGAGGAGCACAGATACGCAGTATTTT. V gene TRBV30 combines with J gene TRBJ2-3; the D is unclear. This CDR3 contains 13 residues. Germline CDR1 GTSNPN, CDR2 SVGIG (reference sequence). The germline V and J ends were trimmed by 8 bases and 0 bases, with 12 bases remaining between them.

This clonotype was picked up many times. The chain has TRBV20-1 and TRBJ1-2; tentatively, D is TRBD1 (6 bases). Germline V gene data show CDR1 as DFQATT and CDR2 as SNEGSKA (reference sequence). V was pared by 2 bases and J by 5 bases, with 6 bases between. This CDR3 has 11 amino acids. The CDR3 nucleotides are TGCAGTGCTAGAACAGGGTATGGCTACACCTTC. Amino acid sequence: CSARTGYGYTF.

CDR3 region: CASTASGGDQPQHF. The CDR3 DNA sequence: TGTGCCAGCACCGCATCAGGAGGGGACCAGCCCCAGCATTTT. The V and J genes are TRBV7-9 and TRBJ1-5, with a weak D call TRBD1 (5 bases). CDR3 length: 14 amino acids. V was cut by 7 bases and J by 7 bases, with 17 bases left in between. Germline assignment: CDR1 SEHNR and CDR2 FQNEAQ (reference sequence).

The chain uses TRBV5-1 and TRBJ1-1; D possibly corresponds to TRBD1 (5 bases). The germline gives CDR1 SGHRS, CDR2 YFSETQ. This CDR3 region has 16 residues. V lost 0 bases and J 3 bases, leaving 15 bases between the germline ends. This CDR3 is CASSLAKGKQDTEAFF. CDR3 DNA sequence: TGCGCCAGCAGCTTGGCCAAGGGGAAACAGGACACTGAAGCTTTCTTT.

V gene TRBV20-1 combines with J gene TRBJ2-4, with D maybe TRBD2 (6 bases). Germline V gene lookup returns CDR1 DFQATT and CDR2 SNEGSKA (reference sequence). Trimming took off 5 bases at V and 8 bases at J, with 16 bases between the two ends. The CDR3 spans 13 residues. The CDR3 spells CSAQVVVADIQYF. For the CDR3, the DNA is TGCAGTGCTCAAGTGGTGGTAGCGGACATTCAGTACTTC.

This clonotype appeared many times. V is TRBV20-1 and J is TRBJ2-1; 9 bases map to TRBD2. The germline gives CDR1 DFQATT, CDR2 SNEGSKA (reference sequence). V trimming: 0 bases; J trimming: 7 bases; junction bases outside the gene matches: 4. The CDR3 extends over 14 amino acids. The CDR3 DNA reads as TGCAGTGCTAGAGATAACCTAGCGGGGAATGAGCAGTTCTTC. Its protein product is CSARDNLAGNEQFF.

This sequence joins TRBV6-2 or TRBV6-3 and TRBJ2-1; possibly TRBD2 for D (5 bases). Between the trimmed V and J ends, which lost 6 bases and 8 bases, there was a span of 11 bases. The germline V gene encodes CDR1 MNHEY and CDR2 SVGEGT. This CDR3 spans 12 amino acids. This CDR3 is CASRPGSHEQFF. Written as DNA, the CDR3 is TGTGCCAGCAGGCCGGGGAGCCATGAGCAGTTCTTC.

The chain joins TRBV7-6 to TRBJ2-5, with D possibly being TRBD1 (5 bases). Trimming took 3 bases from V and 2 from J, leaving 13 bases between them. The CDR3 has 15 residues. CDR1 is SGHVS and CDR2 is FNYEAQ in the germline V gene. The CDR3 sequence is CASSFETVPQETQYF. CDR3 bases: TGTGCCAGCAGCTTCGAGACAGTGCCTCAAGAGACCCAGTACTTC.

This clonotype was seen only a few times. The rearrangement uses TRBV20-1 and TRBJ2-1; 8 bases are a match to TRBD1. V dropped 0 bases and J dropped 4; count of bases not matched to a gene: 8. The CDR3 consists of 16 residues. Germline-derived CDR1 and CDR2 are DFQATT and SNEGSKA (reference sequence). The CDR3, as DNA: TGCAGTGCTAGAGATCCGCGACAGGGGCCATACAATGAGCAGTTCTTC. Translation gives CSARDPRQGPYNEQFF.

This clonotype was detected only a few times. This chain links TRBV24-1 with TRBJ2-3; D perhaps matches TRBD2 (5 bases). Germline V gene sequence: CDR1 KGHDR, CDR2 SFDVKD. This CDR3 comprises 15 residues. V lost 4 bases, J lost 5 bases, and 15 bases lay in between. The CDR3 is CATSDELERRDTQYF. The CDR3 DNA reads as TGTGCCACCAGTGACGAGCTAGAGCGGCGAGATACGCAGTATTTT.

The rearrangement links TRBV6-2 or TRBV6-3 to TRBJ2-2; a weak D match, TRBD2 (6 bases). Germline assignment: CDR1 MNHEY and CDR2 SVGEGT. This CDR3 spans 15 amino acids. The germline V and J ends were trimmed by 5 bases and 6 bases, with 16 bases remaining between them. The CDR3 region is CASSRIAVRPGELFF. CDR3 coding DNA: TGTGCCAGCAGTCGCATAGCGGTTCGCCCCGGGGAGCTGTTTTTT.

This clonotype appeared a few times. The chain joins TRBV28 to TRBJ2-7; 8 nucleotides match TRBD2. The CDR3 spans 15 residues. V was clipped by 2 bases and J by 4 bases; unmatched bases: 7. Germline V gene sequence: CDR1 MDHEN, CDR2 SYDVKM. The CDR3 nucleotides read TGTGCCAGCAGTTTAGTAGGGGTAGCGGGGTACGAGCAGTACTTC. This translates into CASSLVGVAGYEQYF.

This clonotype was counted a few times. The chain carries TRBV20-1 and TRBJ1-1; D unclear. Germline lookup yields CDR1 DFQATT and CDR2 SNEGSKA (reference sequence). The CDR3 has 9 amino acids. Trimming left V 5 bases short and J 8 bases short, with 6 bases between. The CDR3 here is CSARPEAFF. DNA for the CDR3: TGCAGTGCTCGCCCGGAAGCTTTCTTT.

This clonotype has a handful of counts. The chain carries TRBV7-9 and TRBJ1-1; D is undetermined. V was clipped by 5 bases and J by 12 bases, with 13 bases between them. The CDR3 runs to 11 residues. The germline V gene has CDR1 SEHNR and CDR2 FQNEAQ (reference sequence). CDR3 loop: CASSPMRETFF. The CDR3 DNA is TGTGCCAGCAGCCCGATGCGGGAAACTTTCTTT.

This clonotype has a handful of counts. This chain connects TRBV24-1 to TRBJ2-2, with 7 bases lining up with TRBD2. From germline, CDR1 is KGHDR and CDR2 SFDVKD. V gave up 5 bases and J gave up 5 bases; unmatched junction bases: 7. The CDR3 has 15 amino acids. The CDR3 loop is CATSVAGDGTGELFF. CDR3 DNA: TGTGCCACCAGTGTTGCGGGAGATGGGACCGGGGAGCTGTTTTTT.

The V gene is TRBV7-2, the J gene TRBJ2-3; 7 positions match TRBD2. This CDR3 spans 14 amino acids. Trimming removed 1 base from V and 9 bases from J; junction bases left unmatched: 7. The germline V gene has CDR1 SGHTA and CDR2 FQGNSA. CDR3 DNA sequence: TGTGCCAGCAGCTTAGACGGCGGGAGAACCACGCAGTATTTT. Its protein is CASSLDGGRTTQYF. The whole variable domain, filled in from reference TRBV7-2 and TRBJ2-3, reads GAGVSQSPSNKVTEKGKDVELRCDPISGHTALYWYRQSLGQGLEFLIYFQGNSAPDKSGLPSDRFSAERTGGSVSTLTIQRTQQEDSAVYLCASSLDGGRTTQYFGPGTRLTVL.

Here the CDR3 DNA reads TGCAGCGTTTGGCGGGAGATTTCCTACGAGCAGTACTTC. Translated, it gives CSVWREISYEQYF. V and J are TRBV20-1 and TRBJ2-7; 7 nucleotides agree with TRBD2. Germline lookup yields CDR1 DFQATT and CDR2 SNEGSKA (reference sequence). This CDR3 has 13 residues.

CDR3 amino acids: CASSRRLAGVFEQYF. The CDR3 nucleotides read TGTGCCAGCAGCCGGCGACTAGCGGGGGTATTTGAGCAGTACTTC. The V and J genes are TRBV7-9 and TRBJ2-7; TRBD2 aligns across 12 bases. The length of the CDR3 is 15 residues. Losses at the gene ends were 5 bases for V and 7 bases for J; bases not matched to a gene: 9. Germline V lookup: CDR1 SEHNR, CDR2 FQNEAQ (reference sequence).

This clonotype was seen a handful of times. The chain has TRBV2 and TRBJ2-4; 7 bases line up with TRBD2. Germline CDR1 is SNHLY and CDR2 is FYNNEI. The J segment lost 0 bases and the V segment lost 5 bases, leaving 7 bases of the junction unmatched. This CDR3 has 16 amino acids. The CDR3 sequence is CASSQLANIAKNIQYF. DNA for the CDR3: TGTGCCAGCAGTCAACTAGCGAACATAGCCAAAAACATTCAGTACTTC.

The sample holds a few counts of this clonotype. DNA of the CDR3: TGCAGTGCTGGGCAGGGGGCGAGCGGGAGAAACAATGAGCAGTTCTTC. Protein product: CSAGQGASGRNNEQFF. The V call is TRBV20-1, the J call TRBJ2-1; D tentatively reads TRBD1 or TRBD2 (8 bases each). The CDR3 loop spans 16 amino acids. Trimming cost V 5 bases and J 5 bases, with 22 bases left between them. The V gene's germline CDR1 is DFQATT and CDR2 SNEGSKA (reference sequence).

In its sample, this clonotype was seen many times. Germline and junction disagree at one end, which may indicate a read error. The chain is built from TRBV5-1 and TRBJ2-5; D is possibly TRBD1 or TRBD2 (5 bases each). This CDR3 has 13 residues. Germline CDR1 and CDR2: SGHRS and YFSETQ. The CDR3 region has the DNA TGTGCCAGCAGTTTATATGGGGGAGAGACCCAGTACTTC. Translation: CASSLYGGETQYF.

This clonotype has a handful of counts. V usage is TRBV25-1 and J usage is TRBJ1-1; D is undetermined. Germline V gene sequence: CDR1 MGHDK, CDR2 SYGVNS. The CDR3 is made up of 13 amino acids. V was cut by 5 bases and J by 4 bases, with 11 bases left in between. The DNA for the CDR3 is TGTGCCAGCAGTCTTTTCGGGGTCACTGAAGCTTTCTTT. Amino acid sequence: CASSLFGVTEAFF. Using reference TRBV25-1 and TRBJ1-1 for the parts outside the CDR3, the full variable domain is EADIYQTPRYLVIGTGKKITLECSQTMGHDKMYWYQQDPGMELHLIHYSYGVNSTEKGDLSSESTVSRIRTEHFPLTLESARPSHTSQYLCASSLFGVTEAFFGQGTRLTVV.

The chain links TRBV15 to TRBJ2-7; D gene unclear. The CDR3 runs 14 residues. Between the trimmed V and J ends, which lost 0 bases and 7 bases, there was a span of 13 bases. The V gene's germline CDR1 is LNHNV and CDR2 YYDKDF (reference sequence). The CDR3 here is CATSRDLSTREQYF. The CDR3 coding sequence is TGTGCCACCAGCAGAGATTTGTCTACGAGAGAGCAGTACTTC.

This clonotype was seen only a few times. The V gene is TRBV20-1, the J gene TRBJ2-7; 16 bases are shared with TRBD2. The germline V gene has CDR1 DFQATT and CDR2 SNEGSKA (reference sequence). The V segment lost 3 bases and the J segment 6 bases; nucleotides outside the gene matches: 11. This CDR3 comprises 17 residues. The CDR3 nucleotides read TGCAGTGCTAGTCCCGGGACTAGCGGGAGGGCCCGCGGCGAGCAGTACTTC. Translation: CSASPGTSGRARGEQYF.

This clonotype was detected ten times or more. CDR3 residues: CASSLTGASTDTQYF. CDR3 DNA sequence: TGCGCCAGCAGCTTAACAGGGGCTAGCACAGATACGCAGTATTTT. V and J are TRBV5-1 and TRBJ2-3, with 7 positions matching TRBD1. This CDR3 is 15 amino acids long. J was trimmed by 0 bases and V by 2 bases; bases with no gene match: 3. The V gene's germline CDR1 is SGHRS and CDR2 YFSETQ.

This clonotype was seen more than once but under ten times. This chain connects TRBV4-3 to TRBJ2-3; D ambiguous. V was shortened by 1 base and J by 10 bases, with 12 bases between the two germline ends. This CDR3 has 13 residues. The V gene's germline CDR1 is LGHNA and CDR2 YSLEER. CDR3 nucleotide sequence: TGCGCCAGCAGCCAAGTGATGACTCTAGCGCAGTATTTT. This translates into CASSQVMTLAQYF.